The clone carrying this T cell receptor (beta chain) was picked up a small number of times. The CDR3 consists of 15 residues. V trimming: 6 bases; J trimming: 2 bases; junction bases outside the gene matches: 4. The V gene's germline CDR1 is MGHRA and CDR2 YSYEKL. These data originate in a study of shared T cell receptors in the human thymus. Measured with immunoSEQ multiplex PCR; TCRdb has only the in-frame clones, and not every one. The sample shows more than 550,000 clones, 70% to 90% of them seen only once. These data were also reused for a study on human thymus T cells.

The clonotype originates from a girl in the first two years of life with a congenital heart defect. Sequencing was performed on thymocytes. This chain connects TRBV4-1 to TRBJ2-5; 12 bases align to TRBD2. The DNA for the CDR3 is TGCGCCAGCAGACTAGCGGGGGGACAACAAGAGACCCAGTACTTC. Amino acid sequence: CASRLAGGQQETQYF.